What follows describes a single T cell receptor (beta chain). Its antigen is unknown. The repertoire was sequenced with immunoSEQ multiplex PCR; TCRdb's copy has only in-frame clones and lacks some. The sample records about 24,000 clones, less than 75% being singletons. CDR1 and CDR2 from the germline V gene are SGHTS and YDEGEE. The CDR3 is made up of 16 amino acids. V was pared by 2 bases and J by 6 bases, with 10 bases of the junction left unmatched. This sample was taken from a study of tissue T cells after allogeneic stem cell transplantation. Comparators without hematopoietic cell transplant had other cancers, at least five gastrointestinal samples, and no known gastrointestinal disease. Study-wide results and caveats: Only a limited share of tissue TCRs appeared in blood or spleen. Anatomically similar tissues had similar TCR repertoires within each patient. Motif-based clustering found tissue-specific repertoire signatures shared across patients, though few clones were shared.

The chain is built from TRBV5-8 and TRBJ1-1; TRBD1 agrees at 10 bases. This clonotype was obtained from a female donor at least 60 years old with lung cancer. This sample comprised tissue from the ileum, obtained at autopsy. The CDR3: CASSFVSGQGIPEAFF. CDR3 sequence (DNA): TGTGCCAGCAGCTTCGTTTCGGGACAGGGGATTCCTGAAGCTTTCTTT. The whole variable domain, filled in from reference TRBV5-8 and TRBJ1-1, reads EAGVTQSPTHLIKTRGQQATLRCSPISGHTSVYWYQQALGLGLQFLLWYDEGEERNRGNFPPRFSGRQFPNYSSELNVNALELEDSALYLCASSFVSGQGIPEAFFGQGTRLTVV.